Each of the 10 T cell receptor beta chains below was sequenced from the same sample in a study of PD-1 blockade in mismatch repair-deficient tumors. The table came from immunoSEQ multiplex PCR; TCRdb's copy has only in-frame clones and leaves some out. The data show some 84,000 clones, roughly 80% seen once. The material was peripheral blood, obtained 12 weeks after starting pembrolizumab. Source of these receptors: an adult with mismatch repair-deficient cancer.

This clone is a singleton in its sample. This rearrangement joins TRBV19 to TRBJ2-5, with a possible D match to TRBD2 (7 bases). From germline, CDR1 is LNHDA and CDR2 SQIVND (reference sequence). With 6 bases removed from V and 2 bases from J, the gap between germline ends came to 16 bases. This CDR3 region has 15 residues. CDR3 region: CASSGRGGEQETQYF. In DNA form, the CDR3 reads TGTGCCAGTAGCGGTAGGGGGGGGGAACAAGAGACCCAGTACTTC.

This chain connects TRBV4-3 to TRBJ1-1; no clear D gene. Trimming stripped 5 bases from V and 0 bases from J, with 10 bases between. The CDR3 consists of 14 residues. Germline CDR1 reads LGHNA; CDR2 reads YSLEER. CDR3 sequence reads: CASSADWVNTEAFF. The CDR3 DNA sequence: TGCGCCAGCAGCGCGGACTGGGTGAACACTGAAGCTTTCTTT.

This clone is a singleton in its sample. This rearrangement joins TRBV7-8 to TRBJ1-3, with D maybe TRBD1 (5 bases). Germline-derived CDR1 and CDR2 are SGHVS and FQNEAQ. This CDR3 is built from 15 residues. The V gene lost 8 bases and the J gene lost 2 bases, with 16 bases spanning the gap. DNA for the CDR3: TGTGCCAGCGGCTCCCGTGGGGGGACTGGAAACACCATATATTTT. Protein: CASGSRGGTGNTIYF.

The genes are TRBV29-1 and TRBJ2-1; the D gene is possibly TRBD2 (6 bases). The CDR3 sequence is 12 residues long. Looked up from germline, CDR1 is SQVTM and CDR2 is ANQGSEA. Between the trimmed V and J ends, which lost 4 bases and 2 bases, there was a span of 6 bases. The CDR3 sequence is CSVGLAYNEQFF. The DNA for the CDR3 is TGCAGCGTTGGACTAGCCTACAATGAGCAGTTCTTC.

This clone was seen a few times. In nucleotides, the CDR3 is TGTGCCAGCAGCTTAGACAGGGCTCAGCCCCAGCATTTT. This codes for CASSLDRAQPQHF. This chain joins TRBV7-2 and TRBJ1-5; maybe TRBD1 (6 bases). This CDR3 contains 13 residues. V was trimmed by 1 base and J by 6 bases, leaving 7 bases between them. Germline V gives CDR1 SGHTA, CDR2 FQGNSA.

The rearrangement links TRBV5-4 to TRBJ2-2, with a possible D match to TRBD2 (7 bases). CDR3 length equals 16 residues. Trimming took 4 bases from V and 3 from J, leaving 16 bases between them. Germline-derived CDR1 and CDR2 are SGHNT and YYREEE (reference sequence). The CDR3 nucleotides are TGTGCCAGCAGCAGGGGGGGTAGCGGATACACCGGGGAGCTGTTTTTT. As protein: CASSRGGSGYTGELFF.

This clone is a singleton in its sample. The chain links TRBV11-2 to TRBJ2-7; D remains unclear. Trimming removed 0 bases at V and 6 bases at J, with 6 bases between. The CDR3 is made up of 12 amino acids. Germline lookup yields CDR1 SGHAT and CDR2 FQNNGV. The CDR3 here is CASSLEAREQYF. As DNA, the CDR3 is TGTGCCAGCAGCTTAGAGGCTCGCGAGCAGTACTTC.

This clone appeared once. This chain uses TRBV2 with TRBJ1-1; TRBD1 might be the D (5 bases). The germline V gene has CDR1 SNHLY and CDR2 FYNNEI. The CDR3 contains 12 residues. Trimming shortened V by 11 bases and J by 0 bases, and 10 bases separated the two germline ends. The CDR3 bases are TGTGCCCTCGGGACGTTGAACACTGAAGCTTTCTTT. It codes for CALGTLNTEAFF.

By share, this clone counts as medium-sized (0.01 to 0.1%). The chain employs TRBV4-3 and TRBJ2-3; D is unresolved. This CDR3 is built from 15 residues. Germline CDR1 reads LGHNA; CDR2 reads YSLEER. V was pared by 0 bases and J by 2 bases, with 9 bases between. The CDR3 protein is CASSQDNGYTDTQYF. The CDR3 DNA reads as TGCGCCAGCAGCCAAGATAACGGCTACACAGATACGCAGTATTTT.

J is TRBJ2-7 and V is TRBV6-5; D unresolved. V was cut by 3 bases and J by 2 bases, with 14 bases left in between. Germline loops: CDR1 MNHEY, CDR2 SVGAGI. The CDR3 length is 15 residues. The DNA of the CDR3 is TGTGCCAGCAGTTATTACGTTGGGGTCACCTACGAGCAGTACTTC. Translating gives CASSYYVGVTYEQYF.